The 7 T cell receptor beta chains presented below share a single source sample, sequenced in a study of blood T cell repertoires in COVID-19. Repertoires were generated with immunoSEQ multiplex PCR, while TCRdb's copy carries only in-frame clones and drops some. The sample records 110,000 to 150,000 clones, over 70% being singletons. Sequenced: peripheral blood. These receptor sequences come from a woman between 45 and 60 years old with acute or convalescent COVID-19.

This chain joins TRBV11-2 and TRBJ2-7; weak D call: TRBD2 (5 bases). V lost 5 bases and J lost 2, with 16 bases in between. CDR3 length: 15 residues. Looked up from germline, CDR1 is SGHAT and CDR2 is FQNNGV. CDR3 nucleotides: TGTGCCAGCAGCCCGACGGGGAGAAATACCTACGAGCAGTACTTC. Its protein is CASSPTGRNTYEQYF.

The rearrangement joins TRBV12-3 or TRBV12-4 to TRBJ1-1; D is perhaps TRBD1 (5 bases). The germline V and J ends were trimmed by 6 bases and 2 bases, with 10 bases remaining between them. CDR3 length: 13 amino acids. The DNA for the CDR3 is TGTGCCAGCAGCCGACAGACCAACACTGAAGCTTTCTTT. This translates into CASSRQTNTEAFF.

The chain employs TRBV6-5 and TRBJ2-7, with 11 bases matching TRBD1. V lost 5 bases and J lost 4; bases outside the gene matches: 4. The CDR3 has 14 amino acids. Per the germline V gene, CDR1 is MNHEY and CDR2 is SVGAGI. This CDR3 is CASSPDRGLYEQYF. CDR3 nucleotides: TGTGCCAGCAGTCCGGACAGGGGGCTTTACGAGCAGTACTTC.

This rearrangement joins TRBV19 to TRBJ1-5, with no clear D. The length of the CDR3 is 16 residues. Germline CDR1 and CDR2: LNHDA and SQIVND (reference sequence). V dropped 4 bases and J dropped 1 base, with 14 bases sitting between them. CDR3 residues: CASSTQRETSNQPQHF. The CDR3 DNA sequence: TGTGCCAGTAGTACTCAGCGGGAGACGAGCAATCAGCCCCAGCATTTT. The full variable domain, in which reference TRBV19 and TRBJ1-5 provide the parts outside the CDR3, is DGGITQSPKYLFRKEGQNVTLSCEQNLNHDAMYWYRQDPGQGLRLIYYSQIVNDFQKGDIAEGYSVSREKKESFPLTVTSAQKNPTAFYLCASSTQRETSNQPQHFGDGTRLSIL.

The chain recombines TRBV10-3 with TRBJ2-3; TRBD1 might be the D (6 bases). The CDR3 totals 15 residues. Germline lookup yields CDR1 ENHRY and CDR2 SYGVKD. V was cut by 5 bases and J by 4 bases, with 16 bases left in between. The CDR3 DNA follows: TGTGCCATCAGTCCCTCCACAGGGAAGGCAGATACGCAGTATTTT. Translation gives CAISPSTGKADTQYF.

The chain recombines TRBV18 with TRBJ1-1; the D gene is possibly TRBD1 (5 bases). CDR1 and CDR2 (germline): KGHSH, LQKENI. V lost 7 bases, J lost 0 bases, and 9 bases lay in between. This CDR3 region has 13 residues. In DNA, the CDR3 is TGTGCCAGCTTGACAGATATGAACACTGAAGCTTTCTTT. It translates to CASLTDMNTEAFF.

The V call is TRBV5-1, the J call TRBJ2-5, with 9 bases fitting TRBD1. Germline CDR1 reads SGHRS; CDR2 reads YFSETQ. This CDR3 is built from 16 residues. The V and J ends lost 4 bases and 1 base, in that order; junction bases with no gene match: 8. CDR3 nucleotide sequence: TGCGCCAGCAGCCGACCCGGGACAGGGATCCAAGAGACCCAGTACTTC. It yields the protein CASSRPGTGIQETQYF.